This paragraph covers one T cell receptor (beta chain) sequence. This clone occurred once. Which antigen it targets is not known. No base quality values were provided; no much bigger clone lies one nucleotide off. The CDR3 has 16 amino acids, counting the end cysteine and phenylalanine. Only the CDR3 region is kept as DNA, spanning 48 bases read in frame from base 1. For CDR1 and CDR2, the germline V gene lists SNHLY and FYNNEI. Unmatched junction bases come to 8, with V trimmed by 2 bases and J by 4 bases. The data were taken from a study of shared clonotypes between healthy human individuals (dated by TCRdb to the early 2020s). Regarding the complete study: Three men and two women, aged 18 to 49 years, made up the cohort. Each donor's leukapheresis produced roughly between about 0.8 and 8.9 billion PBMCs. To estimate repertoire size and how much clonotypes are shared between individuals, the study performed deep sequencing of blood TCR repertoires from a few healthy adults. Per donor, three plates each were used for CD4 naive and CD4 memory, two for CD8 naive, and one for CD8 memory. Different laboratories and diverse techniques were used to prepare libraries and sequence TCR repertoires, to increase sequencing depth and limit assay-specific biases.

Healthy HIV-negative adults with no recently reported acute infections or vaccinations were included as donors. Only Caucasian adults living in Nashville, Tennessee, USA were represented among the donors. Magnetic negative selection was used to enrich CD4+ T cells, after which naive cells were positively selected on CD45RA and the negative fraction became the memory subset. Blood was obtained by leukapheresis, after which PBMCs were separated by Ficoll-Histopaque density gradient centrifugation and cryopreserved in liquid nitrogen vapor phase. Analytical flow cytometry was used to check the purity and quantity of each magnetically sorted T cell population. Genomic DNA was isolated from each sorted fraction and quantified by UV absorbance on a Nanodrop 2000c. The study at large found these results: Higher generation probabilities were observed for clonotypes shared by all four sorted-subset donors than for non-shared clonotypes. Larger estimated clonotype richness was generally found for naive subsets than for memory subsets. Sampling was restricted to blood, and TCR repertoires in tissue are likely to differ from TCR repertoires in blood. Pairwise subsampling led to the expectation that sequencing depth would affect the degree of clonotype sharing among donors. The genetic and exposure-history diversity represented was limited by the small number of donors. Across a few donors, around 5% of naive CD4, more than 3% of naive CD8, 2.3% of memory CD4, and roughly 0.4% of memory CD8 clonotypes were shared. Rarefaction of sorted-subset datasets indicated incomplete sequencing despite the large sequencing depth.

Using the deep immunoSEQ assay, multiplex PCR amplified TCR CDR3 regions from genomic DNA. For each cell subset, the extracted genomic DNA was distributed evenly across all wells of several immunoSEQ 96-well plates, and each plate served as one replicate. For sorted subsets, 150 to 250 ng genomic DNA, equal to tens of thousands of T cell genomes, was loaded into each replicate PCR. Purified libraries were measured with a Qubit 3.0 fluorometer, size-checked on a Bioanalyzer 2100, and measured again with the KAPA Library Quantification kit. Every immunoSEQ 96-well plate was sequenced on a separate single-read 150-cycle Illumina NextSeq 550 flow cell. In the authors' own workflow: Because the immunoSEQ output held only junctional sequences and lacked quality scores, the filtering could not match the filtering applied to full-length reads. Sequences were annotated with PyIR, a Python wrapper for IgBLAST v1.9, using IMGT germline references to assign V/J genes and CDR3. Reads with weak V/J assignments (E-value above 1e-6), missing CDR3, stop codons, out-of-frame junctions, or ambiguous translated residues were removed. A V3J clonotype was defined by an identical inferred V gene, J gene, and CDR3 amino acid sequence. Percentage overlap between repertoires was computed as shared unique clonotypes divided by the size of the smaller repertoire. RTK rarefaction, the Chao1 estimator, and Recon v2.1 estimates of unobserved clonotypes were used to assess repertoire richness. For all TCRbeta clonotypes obtained by the gDNA method from four donors, generation probabilities were computed with OLGA. The source is immuneACCESS, and TCRdb retained only in-frame sequences with V and J called. Part of the clones is not carried over; for the studies checked, unresolved V genes explain less than half of this, and the remainder is unexplained. The DNA gave D and trimming, while V, J and clone size come from that table. The sample table records a few million clones; roughly 93% of these occur just once. Clones ranked in the top ten supply under 0.45% of the sample.

Sequences were obtained from naive CD4+ T cells from PBMCs. Explained via the paper, the cell subset or site label denotes: CD45RA+ positively selected. The sequence is built from TRBV2 and TRBJ2-3; TRBD2 aligns with 8 central bases. The clonotype originates from a man aged 18 to 29 in good health. Some clones in this sample may be carry-over from other donors' samples. This receptor has the CDR3 CASSEWMREVPDTQYF. The sequenced DNA: TGTGCCAGCAGTGAATGGATGCGGGAGGTCCCAGATACGCAGTATTTT.